Shown below are 23 T cell receptor beta chains from a single sample sequenced in a study of blood T cells in healthy people across ages. It was with a sample-barcoded 5' primer and a J-beta primer mix that a second PCR of about 6 to 12 cycles was run. TCRdb redid the calling of the 5' RACE reads with MiXCR, one entry per CDR3 protein. There are fewer than 1,000,000 distinct CDR3 sequences in the sample; under 45% occur only once, and roughly a fifth lies in the top ten. Sequencing was carried out using blood. These receptors all come from a man aged 55 to 70 in good health.

V and J are TRBV6-2 or TRBV6-3 and TRBJ1-1; D gene unclear. Trimming stripped 5 bases from V and 1 base from J, with 11 bases between. This CDR3 is built from 14 residues. Germline loops: CDR1 MNHEY, CDR2 SVGEGT. CDR3 protein: CASSTPYKNTEAFF. DNA of the CDR3: TGTGCCAGCAGTACTCCTTATAAGAACACTGAAGCTTTCTTT.

Details on this clonotype: At one of its ends the junction is not consistent with the germline gene, which may arise from a read error. The genes are TRBV2 and TRBJ1-2, with TRBD1 matching over 9 bases. CDR3 size: 14 residues. Germline-derived CDR1 and CDR2 are SNHLY and FYNNEI. CDR3 nucleotide sequence: TGTGCCAGCAGCCCGGGGACAGGGATCTATAGCTACACCTTC. Protein product: CASSPGTGIYSYTF.

This clonotype was observed a handful of times. The rearrangement joins TRBV20-1 to TRBJ1-2; D ambiguous. The ends were cut back, 0 bases at V and 8 bases at J, with 7 bases in the middle. Germline lookup yields CDR1 DFQATT and CDR2 SNEGSKA (reference sequence). This CDR3 comprises 11 residues. CDR3 DNA sequence: TGCAGTGCTAGAGAAACCGTGGGCTACACCTTC. It specifies CSARETVGYTF.

The genes are TRBV20-1 and TRBJ1-4; D ambiguous. The CDR3 sequence is 15 residues long. Trimming removed 4 bases from V and 3 bases from J, with 15 bases in between. Germline V gene lookup returns CDR1 DFQATT and CDR2 SNEGSKA (reference sequence). The CDR3 DNA reads as TGCAGTGCTACCAGACCGGGATCCGCTAATGAAAAACTGTTTTTT. Residues: CSATRPGSANEKLFF.

This clonotype was seen a few times. The chain employs TRBV7-2 and TRBJ2-1, with D uncertain. Looked up from germline, CDR1 is SGHTA and CDR2 is FQGNSA. The CDR3 length is 13 residues. Trimming removed 4 bases from V and 1 base from J, with 5 bases in between. The CDR3, as DNA: TGTGCCAGCAGCTGGGCTTCCTACAATGAGCAGTTCTTC. Its protein is CASSWASYNEQFF.

Comments on this clonotype: A read error may explain this, as a much larger clone is one base away. V usage is TRBV7-3 and J usage is TRBJ2-1, with 8 bases identical to TRBD2. The J call may be incorrect, as the DNA end agrees better with TRBJ2-7. This CDR3 spans 15 amino acids. Germline V gene data show CDR1 as SGHTA and CDR2 as FQGTGA. The CDR3 DNA follows: TGTGCCAGCAGCTTTAGCGGGGCAACCTACAATGAGCAGTACTTC. Translation: CASSFSGATYNEQYF.

The genes are TRBV4-1 and TRBJ1-6; tentative D call: TRBD1 (6 bases). The V gene's germline CDR1 is MGHRA and CDR2 YSYEKL. V gave up 6 bases and J gave up 10 bases, with 13 bases separating them. This CDR3 spans 13 amino acids. CDR3 loop: CASSYRTESPLHF. The CDR3 nucleotides are TGCGCCAGCAGTTATAGGACAGAATCACCCCTCCACTTT.

This clonotype was seen a handful of times. This chain joins TRBV3-1 and TRBJ2-6; TRBD1 or TRBD2 may be the D gene (6 bases each). With 4 bases removed from V and 0 bases from J, the gap between germline ends came to 19 bases. The CDR3 covers 19 residues. Germline V CDR1 and CDR2: LGHDT, YNNKEL (reference sequence). The CDR3 sequence: CASSPKGGQGTSGANVLTF. CDR3 coding DNA: TGTGCCAGCAGCCCGAAGGGGGGACAAGGAACCTCTGGGGCCAACGTCCTGACTTTC.

This chain connects TRBV6-2 or TRBV6-3 to TRBJ1-2; 9 bases map to TRBD1. The CDR3 runs to 16 residues. Trimming took 4 bases from V and 8 from J; bases not matched to a gene: 14. From germline, CDR1 is MNHEY and CDR2 SVGEGT. The CDR3 spells CASSSPPGQGRFGYTF. CDR3 bases: TGTGCCAGCAGTTCCCCACCGGGACAGGGCCGTTTCGGCTACACCTTC.

V is TRBV7-2 and J is TRBJ1-1, with TRBD1 as a possible D gene (6 bases). Germline loops: CDR1 SGHTA, CDR2 FQGNSA. V shed 2 bases and J shed 8 bases, with 21 bases lying between them. The length of the CDR3 is 16 residues. CDR3 amino acids: CASSLQGNRFPDEAFF. The CDR3 coding sequence is TGTGCCAGCAGCTTACAGGGGAACCGTTTTCCTGACGAAGCTTTCTTT.

This clonotype has only one observation. This rearrangement joins TRBV5-1 to TRBJ1-4; D not resolved. Trimming pared 1 base from V and 5 bases from J, leaving 12 bases between. The CDR3 covers 15 residues. Germline assignment: CDR1 SGHRS and CDR2 YFSETQ. The DNA of the CDR3 is TGCGCCAGCAGCTTGTTTGGGGTACCCAATGAAAAACTGTTTTTT. Amino acid sequence: CASSLFGVPNEKLFF.

The chain couples TRBV20-1 to TRBJ2-7; D might be TRBD2 (6 bases). This CDR3 is 11 amino acids long. V was trimmed by 3 bases and J by 6 bases, leaving 9 bases between them. Germline CDR1 DFQATT, CDR2 SNEGSKA (reference sequence). The CDR3 sequence is CSASGGSEQYF. The CDR3 DNA is TGCAGTGCTAGCGGAGGGTCCGAGCAGTACTTC.

Of note for this clonotype: At one end the junction does not follow the germline gene, possibly because of a read error. This rearrangement joins TRBV7-2 to TRBJ2-3, with TRBD2 as a possible D gene (5 bases). The CDR3 runs 14 residues. CDR1 is SGHTA and CDR2 is FQGNSA in the germline V gene. CDR3 coding DNA: TGTGCCAACAGCTTTTGGGATCCCCGAGGGCCGCAGTATTTT. Translation gives CANSFWDPRGPQYF.

The V and J genes are TRBV6-5 and TRBJ2-5, with D tentatively TRBD2 (5 bases). Per germline, CDR1 MNHEY and CDR2 SVGAGI. The V end was cut by 2 bases, the J end by 11 bases, with 15 bases between. This CDR3 spans 13 amino acids. The DNA for the CDR3 is TGTGCCAGCAGTTACAGGAGGCTTGTGGAGCAGTACTTC. Protein: CASSYRRLVEQYF.

The chain couples TRBV10-2 to TRBJ1-6; no firm D call. The germline V and J ends were trimmed by 11 bases and 8 bases, with 16 bases remaining between them. CDR1 and CDR2 (germline): WSHSY, SAAADI. The CDR3 loop spans 13 amino acids. The chain's CDR3 is CAGSDVGDSPLHF. CDR3 coding DNA: TGCGCCGGGTCGGACGTCGGGGATTCACCCCTCCACTTT.

The chain employs TRBV5-6 and TRBJ2-3; the D gene could be TRBD1 or TRBD2 (7 bases each). Trimming removed 7 bases at V and 4 bases at J, with 34 bases between. This CDR3 spans 20 amino acids. Germline V gene lookup returns CDR1 SGHDT and CDR2 YYEEEE. The DNA for the CDR3 is TGTGCCAGCGGACCTTTTATTTTAAGGGGGCCGTTGGGGAGGGCAGATACGCAGTATTTT. This sequence encodes CASGPFILRGPLGRADTQYF.

This chain links TRBV2 with TRBJ2-5, with 13 bases lining up with TRBD2. Trimming at V came to 4 bases and at J to 2 bases, leaving 10 bases not matched to a gene. The CDR3 loop spans 18 amino acids. Germline CDR1 and CDR2: SNHLY and FYNNEI. The CDR3 reads CASSGARGLAGEQETQYF. CDR3 in DNA: TGTGCCAGCAGTGGCGCCCGTGGACTAGCGGGGGAGCAAGAGACCCAGTACTTC.

This rearrangement joins TRBV11-3 to TRBJ2-7; D unresolved. The CDR3 has 16 amino acids. Between the trimmed V and J ends, which lost 0 bases and 3 bases, there was a span of 15 bases. Germline CDR1 reads SGHNT; CDR2 reads YENEEA. CDR3 loop: CASSLDLGSGRYEQYF. The CDR3 bases are TGTGCCAGCAGCTTAGACCTTGGGTCAGGTCGCTACGAGCAGTACTTC. The full variable domain, with the rest looked up from reference TRBV11-3 and TRBJ2-7, is EAGVVQSPRYKIIEKKQPVAFWCNPISGHNTLYWYLQNLGQGPELLIRYENEEAVDDSQLPKDRFSAERLKGVDSTLKIQPAELGDSAVYLCASSLDLGSGRYEQYFGPGTRLTVT.

V usage is TRBV7-2 and J usage is TRBJ2-3; TRBD2 aligns across 15 bases. This CDR3 has 16 amino acids. The J segment lost 7 bases and the V segment lost 5 bases, leaving 7 bases of the junction unmatched. In germline, CDR1 is SGHTA, CDR2 FQGNSA. Written as DNA, the CDR3 is TGTGCCAGCAGCCTTGGGACTAGCGGGGGGACTAATACGCAGTATTTT. Translating it yields CASSLGTSGGTNTQYF. The entire variable domain, with the rest obtained from reference TRBV7-2 and TRBJ2-3, is as follows: GAGVSQSPSNKVTEKGKDVELRCDPISGHTALYWYRQSLGQGLEFLIYFQGNSAPDKSGLPSDRFSAERTGGSVSTLTIQRTQQEDSAVYLCASSLGTSGGTNTQYFGPGTRLTVL.

This clonotype was observed many times. The V and J genes are TRBV12-3 or TRBV12-4 and TRBJ2-5; D possibly corresponds to TRBD1 (6 bases). Trimming removed 6 bases from V and 4 bases from J, with 12 bases in between. CDR3 length equals 13 residues. CDR3 DNA sequence: TGTGCCAGCAGCCTCAGGGGTGGAGAGACCCAGTACTTC. Amino acids: CASSLRGGETQYF.

The chain joins TRBV2 to TRBJ2-5, with D perhaps matching TRBD2 (7 bases). The CDR3 covers 13 residues. Germline CDR1 is SNHLY and CDR2 is FYNNEI. V was cut by 8 bases and J by 2 bases, with 12 bases left in between. This CDR3 reads CASDGGRQETQYF. The CDR3 DNA follows: TGTGCCAGCGACGGGGGGCGACAAGAGACCCAGTACTTC.

Note on this clonotype: A much larger clone lies a single base off, so this may be a read error. V usage is TRBV7-6 and J usage is TRBJ1-6, with D maybe TRBD1 (5 bases). Per germline, CDR1 SGHVS and CDR2 FNYEAQ. This CDR3 comprises 17 residues. The CDR3 DNA reads TGTGCCAGCAGCTCCAACTCTCCGGGGACCGGTAATGCACCCCTCCACTTT. Its protein product is CASSSNSPGTGNAPLHF. The full variable domain, in which reference TRBV7-6 and TRBJ1-6 provide the parts outside the CDR3, is GAGVSQSPRYKVTKRGQDVALRCDPISGHVSLYWYRQALGQGPEFLTYFNYEAQQDKSGLPNDRFSAERPEGSISTLTIQRTEQRDSAMYRCASSSNSPGTGNAPLHFGNGTRLTVT.

The V call is TRBV9, the J call TRBJ2-1, with D possibly being TRBD2 (5 bases). V was shortened by 0 bases and J by 5 bases, with 6 bases between the two germline ends. The length of the CDR3 is 13 residues. Looked up from germline, CDR1 is SGDLS and CDR2 is YYNGEE. The chain's CDR3 is CASSVGRNNEQFF. The CDR3 coding sequence is TGTGCCAGCAGCGTAGGGAGGAACAATGAGCAGTTCTTC.